This TCR beta chain emerged from a study of T cells in Graves' hyperthyroidism and ophthalmopathy. This CDR3 contains 15 residues. The germline V gene has CDR1 MNHNS and CDR2 SASEGT. The germline V and J ends were trimmed by 1 base and 4 bases, with 13 bases remaining between them. This clonotype showed up many times. RNA transcripts served as the template for amplifying TCR beta CDR3 regions. The HTBI primer set was used in a first-round RT-PCR of the TCR CDR3. TCRdb fed the multiplex PCR reads into MiXCR, producing one record per CDR3 protein. The sample has around 480,000 distinct CDR3 sequences; approximately 14% are singletons. The authors deemed Graves' hyperthyroidism stable absent ophthalmopathy progression within 18 months.

This TCR came from a woman between 18 and 30 years old with Graves' hyperthyroidism. The chain uses TRBV6-1 and TRBJ1-2; D possibly corresponds to TRBD1 (5 bases). Material: blood. Here the CDR3 reads CASSEELGLSYGYTF. CDR3 DNA: TGTGCCAGCAGTGAAGAACTGGGACTCAGCTATGGCTACACCTTC.